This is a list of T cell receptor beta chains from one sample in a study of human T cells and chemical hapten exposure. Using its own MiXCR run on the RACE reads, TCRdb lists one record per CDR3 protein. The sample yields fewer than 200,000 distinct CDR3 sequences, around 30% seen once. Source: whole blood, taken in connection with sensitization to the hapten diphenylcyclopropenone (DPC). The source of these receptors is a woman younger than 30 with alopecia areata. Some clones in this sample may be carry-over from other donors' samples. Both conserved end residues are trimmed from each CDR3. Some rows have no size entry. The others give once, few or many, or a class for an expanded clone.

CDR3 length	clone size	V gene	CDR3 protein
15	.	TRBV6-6	ASSSRPGDRGSYEQY
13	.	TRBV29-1	SVAPGGSGANVLT
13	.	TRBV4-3	ASSQSILANYGYT
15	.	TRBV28	ASSSLGTGKSSYGYT
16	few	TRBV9	ASSVNRLGEANTGELF
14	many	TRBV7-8	ASSGRGQGIPYEQY
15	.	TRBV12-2	ASRQWGVTGGSYEQY
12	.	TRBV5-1	ASSLGQGAYGYT
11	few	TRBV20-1	SGTRTENQPQH
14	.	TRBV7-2	ASSLGPSGGAETQY
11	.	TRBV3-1	ASSQGVSQPQH
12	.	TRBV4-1	ASSPPSVYTEAF
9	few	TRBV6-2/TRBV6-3	ASTGLDGYT
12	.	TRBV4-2	ASSHGQGTDTQY
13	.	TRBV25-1	ASSGPGSSGGELF
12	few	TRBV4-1	ASSTGTAFEKLF
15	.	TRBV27	ASSTTGISSGANVLT
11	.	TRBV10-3	AISGDVSYEQY
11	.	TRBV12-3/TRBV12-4	ASSLTGAYEQY
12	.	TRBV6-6	ASRLGQMNTEAF
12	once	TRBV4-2	ASSQDDSNYGYT
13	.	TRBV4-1	DSSRGPLRPYEQY
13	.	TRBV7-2	ASSTDWRTTETQY
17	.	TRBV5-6	ASSQLVLAGARGTGELF
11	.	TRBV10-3	AISARDSYEQY
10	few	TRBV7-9	ASSLHSSPLH
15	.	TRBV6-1	ASSIQGLRPSNQPQH
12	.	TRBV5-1	ASSEGLLGNEQF
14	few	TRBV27	ASSLSQGSLSYEQY
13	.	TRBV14	ASSQDDGSVDTQY
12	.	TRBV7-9	ASGGQGSLETQY
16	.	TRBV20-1	SASVHSGKRGVTDTQY
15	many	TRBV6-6	ASSYGSGSLGRETQY
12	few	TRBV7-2	ASSLGATSYEQY
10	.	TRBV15	ATSRGYNEQF
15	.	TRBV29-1	SVEGTGIEDYDYGYT
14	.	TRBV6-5	ASSYSAGLPTGELF
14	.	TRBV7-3	ASSLRSGGLTDTQY
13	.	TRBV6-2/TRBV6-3	ASSSGQGYRETQY
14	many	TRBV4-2	ASSQPATGVVTEAF
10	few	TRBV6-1	ASSEAAYEQY
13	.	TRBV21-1	ASAGVGGPEETQY
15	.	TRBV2	ASSGIWVAGPQETQY
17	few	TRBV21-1	ASSKGTGRVLGPGEKLF
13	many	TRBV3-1	ASSQLTGVFYGYT
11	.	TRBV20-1	SASRGIQETQY
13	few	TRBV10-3	AIRGTGTRQETQY
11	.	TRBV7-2	ASSLGLLYEQY
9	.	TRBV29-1	SVMYTGELF
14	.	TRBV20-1	SARDSWTSDRETQY
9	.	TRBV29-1	SSRGVETQY
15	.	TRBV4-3	ASSLHSGGANTGELF
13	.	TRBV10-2	ASSESYGPGYEQY
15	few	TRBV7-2	ASSYRTSLSSYNEQF
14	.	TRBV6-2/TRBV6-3	ASSYSPWDTVYEQY
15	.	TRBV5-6	ASSSGTGQPGDSEQY
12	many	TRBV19	ASSIGGDSYEQY
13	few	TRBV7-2	ASSPTGTAYNEQF
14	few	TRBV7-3	ASSLAGALNTGELF